This T cell receptor (beta chain) emerged from a study of response to subunit inactivated influenza vaccine. Points from the study as a whole: Researchers suggested that each seasonal influenza vaccination recruits few new T cells.

TCRdb redid the calling of the RT-PCR reads with MiXCR, one entry per CDR3 protein. The data contain hundreds of thousands of distinct CDR3 sequences, approximately 10% of them singletons. The V gene lost 5 bases and the J gene lost 5 bases, with 13 bases spanning the gap. Looked up from germline, CDR1 is SEHNR and CDR2 is FQNEAQ (reference sequence). This CDR3 is built from 14 residues. This clonotype was seen a few times. Its antigen is unknown. This TCR derives from a man aged 50 to 59 who received an inactivated influenza vaccine. This chain links TRBV7-9 with TRBJ1-5; possibly TRBD1 for D (6 bases). Sample: PBMCs from blood, taken on the day of vaccination. The CDR3 DNA reads TGTGCCAGCAGCCTAGGGGGTATCGATCAGCCCCAGCATTTT. This sequence encodes CASSLGGIDQPQHF.